A single sample gave rise to the 20 T cell receptor beta chains below, sequenced in a study of vaccination and CD4 T cells after COVID-19. Researchers used the Oncomine TCR Beta short-read assay to sequence DNA from cultured CD4+ T cells. A single record per CDR3 protein comes from TCRdb applying MiXCR to the PCR reads. The sample carries around 10,000 distinct CDR3 sequences, 45% to 60% recorded once. Their antigen targets remain unknown. Described treatment: approximately 9-day PBMC culture with coronavirus spike peptide pools or control peptides (ViraFEST assay). Sequences were obtained from CD4+ T cells from blood, cultured in vitro. These TCRs come from a human donor who had recovered from COVID-19.

The chain is built from TRBV6-5 and TRBJ1-2; tentatively, D is TRBD1 (5 bases). Germline CDR1 is MNHEY and CDR2 is SVGAGI. Deletions cut 4 bases from V and 4 bases from J, with 10 bases between. The CDR3 loop spans 13 amino acids. The CDR3: CASSSPGGYGYTF. The CDR3, as DNA: TGTGCCAGCAGTTCTCCGGGGGGCTATGGCTACACCTTC.

In regard to this clonotype: One base away lies a much larger clone, so this may be a sequencing read error. The rearrangement joins TRBV6-1 to TRBJ2-5; 11 bases fit TRBD2. The CDR3 runs to 15 residues. Germline loops: CDR1 MNHNS, CDR2 SASEGT. The CDR3 loop is CASSELAGGQEIQYF. The DNA for the CDR3 is TGTGCCAGCAGTGAACTAGCGGGGGGCCAAGAGATCCAGTACTTC.

This clonotype is medium-sized (0.01 to 0.1%) within its sample. V gene TRBV27 combines with J gene TRBJ2-5; 13 positions agree with TRBD2. V lost 5 bases to trimming and J lost 4 bases; unmatched junction nucleotides: 7. In germline, CDR1 is MNHEY, CDR2 SMNVEV (reference sequence). The CDR3 has 16 amino acids. CDR3 nucleotide sequence: TGTGCCAGCAGTCCGAGACTAGCGGGGGGAGGAGAGACCCAGTACTTC. Translated, it gives CASSPRLAGGGETQYF.

This clonotype was picked up a small number of times. The chain uses TRBV27 and TRBJ2-5, with D perhaps matching TRBD1 (6 bases). Trimming shortened V by 6 bases and J by 1 base, and 12 bases separated the two germline ends. The CDR3 spans 14 residues. CDR1 MNHEY and CDR2 SMNVEV come from the germline V gene (reference sequence). The CDR3 DNA follows: TGTGCCAGCAGCCTAAACAGGGCCCAAGAGACCCAGTACTTC. Its translation is CASSLNRAQETQYF.

This clonotype was seen more than once but under ten times. The J gene is TRBJ1-3, the V gene TRBV5-4, with D maybe TRBD1 (5 bases). CDR1 is SGHNT and CDR2 is YYREEE in the germline V gene (reference sequence). Trimming pared 7 bases from V and 0 bases from J, leaving 8 bases between. The CDR3 totals 13 residues. The CDR3 region is CASRDGSGNTIYF. CDR3 DNA sequence: TGTGCCAGCCGGGACGGCTCTGGAAACACCATATATTTT. The variable domain in full, with the rest retrieved from reference TRBV5-4 and TRBJ1-3, is ETGVTQSPTHLIKTRGQQVTLRCSSQSGHNTVSWYQQALGQGPQFIFQYYREEENGRGNFPPRFSGLQFPNYSSELNVNALELDDSALYLCASRDGSGNTIYFGEGSWLTVV.

The chain employs TRBV4-2 and TRBJ2-2; TRBD2 matches at 8 bases. Germline V lookup: CDR1 LGHNA, CDR2 YNFKEQ. Trimming at V came to 3 bases and at J to 3 bases, leaving 9 bases not matched to a gene. The CDR3 runs 17 residues. In DNA, the CDR3 is TGTGCCAGCAGCCACCTTATTAGCGGGACGGACACCGGGGAGCTGTTTTTT. As protein: CASSHLISGTDTGELFF.

The chain is built from TRBV10-3 and TRBJ1-3; no reliable D call. In germline, CDR1 is ENHRY, CDR2 SYGVKD. Between the trimmed V and J ends, which lost 7 bases and 3 bases, there was a span of 13 bases. The CDR3 runs to 14 residues. The CDR3, as DNA: TGTGCCATCATGGTCAGAGGGAGTGGAAACACCATATATTTT. It codes for CAIMVRGSGNTIYF.

This chain's CDR3 is CASSSRGTEAFF. The CDR3 DNA reads as TGTGCCAGCAGCTCCCGTGGGACTGAAGCTTTCTTT. The genes are TRBV5-4 and TRBJ1-1; no definite D call. Looked up from germline, CDR1 is SGHNT and CDR2 is YYREEE (reference sequence). The CDR3 spans 12 residues. With 3 bases removed from V and 5 bases from J, the gap between germline ends came to 8 bases.

This clonotype rates as medium-sized. This sequence joins TRBV27 and TRBJ2-2; a weak D match, TRBD2 (7 bases). V dropped 0 bases and J dropped 7 bases, with 18 bases sitting between them. This CDR3 region has 17 residues. Looked up from germline, CDR1 is MNHEY and CDR2 is SMNVEV (reference sequence). CDR3 protein: CASSLSPGAGAGGELFF. The CDR3 DNA sequence: TGTGCCAGCAGTTTATCGCCTGGGGCGGGGGCTGGCGGGGAGCTGTTTTTT.

This clonotype came up a few times. The chain carries TRBV7-6 and TRBJ1-1; D is perhaps TRBD1 (5 bases). V lost 5 bases and J lost 3, with 19 bases in between. The CDR3 has 16 amino acids. CDR1 and CDR2 from the germline V gene are SGHVS and FNYEAQ. CDR3: CASSLRTSGLDTEAFF. DNA of the CDR3: TGTGCCAGCAGCCTAAGGACATCCGGGCTTGACACTGAAGCTTTCTTT.

This sequence joins TRBV20-1 and TRBJ2-3; no definite D call. V gave up 3 bases and J gave up 0 bases, with 7 bases separating them. The CDR3 has 13 amino acids. Germline CDR1 and CDR2: DFQATT and SNEGSKA (reference sequence). CDR3 amino acids: CSASKGSTDTQYF. The CDR3 DNA sequence: TGCAGTGCTAGTAAAGGAAGCACAGATACGCAGTATTTT.

This clonotype has only a few counts. The chain couples TRBV27 to TRBJ1-2, with unresolved D. V was trimmed by 0 bases and J by 6 bases, leaving 8 bases between them. CDR1 is MNHEY and CDR2 is SMNVEV in the germline V gene (reference sequence). The CDR3 loop spans 13 amino acids. This chain's CDR3 is CASSLSAGNGYTF. The DNA for the CDR3 is TGTGCCAGCAGTTTATCGGCGGGGAATGGCTACACCTTC.

This chain uses TRBV5-1 with TRBJ2-7, with TRBD1 matching over 7 bases. The germline V gene encodes CDR1 SGHRS and CDR2 YFSETQ. With V trimmed by 4 bases and J by 6 bases, 4 bases remained unmatched. This CDR3 contains 12 residues. CDR3 bases: TGCGCCAGCAGCCAAACAGGGGCCGAGCAGTACTTC. Residues: CASSQTGAEQYF.

The rearrangement links TRBV6-1 to TRBJ2-3, with 9 bases lining up with TRBD2. J gave up 3 bases and V 4 bases, and 14 bases lay outside the gene matches. From germline, CDR1 is MNHNS and CDR2 SASEGT. The CDR3 runs to 18 residues. The CDR3 protein is CASSGKASAGGGTDTQYF. DNA for the CDR3: TGTGCCAGCAGTGGTAAAGCTAGCGCGGGAGGGGGGACAGATACGCAGTATTTT.

CDR3 DNA sequence: TGTGCCAGCGCATCATCGGCGAACTATGGCTACACCTTC. Translation gives CASASSANYGYTF. The gene calls are TRBV3-1 and TRBJ1-2; D unresolved. CDR3 length equals 13 residues. V lost 8 bases and J 2 bases, leaving 12 bases between the germline ends. CDR1 is LGHDT, CDR2 YNNKEL, per germline (reference sequence).

There are a few counts of this clonotype. V gene TRBV30 combines with J gene TRBJ1-2; D is unclear. Germline assignment: CDR1 GTSNPN and CDR2 SVGIG (reference sequence). Trimming cost V 0 bases and J 1 base, with 9 bases left between them. The CDR3 is made up of 14 amino acids. The CDR3 DNA reads TGTGCCTGGAGTGTACCCAGATTTAACTATGGCTACACCTTC. Residues: CAWSVPRFNYGYTF.

V and J are TRBV27 and TRBJ1-5, with 8 bases lining up with TRBD1. V was clipped by 3 bases and J by 4 bases; unmatched bases: 5. The CDR3 runs 15 residues. Germline values: CDR1 MNHEY, CDR2 SMNVEV (reference sequence). CDR3 coding DNA: TGTGCCAGCAGTTTTGGACAGGGAAGTAATCAGCCCCAGCATTTT. Protein product: CASSFGQGSNQPQHF.

The V call is TRBV5-4, the J call TRBJ2-7; no clear D. The CDR3 contains 13 residues. The V gene's germline CDR1 is SGHNT and CDR2 YYREEE (reference sequence). V was cut by 4 bases and J by 2 bases, with 10 bases left in between. This CDR3 reads CASSRRAAYEQYF. The CDR3 nucleotides are TGTGCCAGCAGCCGACGGGCCGCCTACGAGCAGTACTTC.

This clonotype was found once. V and J are TRBV4-3 and TRBJ1-2; D perhaps matches TRBD1 (6 bases). Trimming removed 3 bases at V and 0 bases at J, with 14 bases between. The CDR3 length is 16 residues. The germline V gene has CDR1 LGHNA and CDR2 YSLEER. The CDR3 is CASSQEGGLANYGYTF. The CDR3, as DNA: TGCGCCAGCAGCCAGGAAGGGGGACTGGCTAACTATGGCTACACCTTC.

V gene TRBV7-2 combines with J gene TRBJ1-2; possibly TRBD1 for D (5 bases). With 5 bases removed from V and 4 bases from J, the gap between germline ends came to 14 bases. The germline V gene encodes CDR1 SGHTA and CDR2 FQGNSA. The CDR3 totals 14 residues. This CDR3 is CASSQPGTVYGYTF. CDR3 DNA sequence: TGTGCCAGCAGCCAACCCGGGACGGTCTATGGCTACACCTTC.